This T cell receptor (beta chain) was found in a study of blood T cell repertoires in COVID-19. Study context: Collection of acute and convalescent COVID-19 samples took place in the United States, Italy and Spain. PBMCs, B-cell-depleted T cells, or T cells provided the cDNA or gDNA that made up the material.

Individuals drawn from 20 to 25 US areas were about 18 to 90 years old. Participants were placed into cohorts based on the clinical history they reported. This clone was detected a few times. The repertoire was sequenced with immunoSEQ multiplex PCR; TCRdb's copy has only in-frame clones and lacks some. The repertoire holds roughly 260,000 clones, roughly 86% seen once, with over 2.5% in the top ten. What was sequenced was PBMCs or T cells enriched from blood (not recorded which). This sequence was found in a woman between 18 and 29 years old who had recovered from COVID-19.

The CDR3 DNA is TGTGCCAGCTCACCACAGAACCCGGGAAGTAATTCACCCCTCCACTTT. Protein: CASSPQNPGSNSPLHF. V usage is TRBV18 and J usage is TRBJ1-6, with no clear D. The CDR3 has 16 amino acids. V lost 1 base and J lost 6, with 13 bases in between. Germline V lookup: CDR1 KGHSH, CDR2 LQKENI. The full variable domain, with the rest looked up from reference TRBV18 and TRBJ1-6, is NAGVMQNPRHLVRRRGQEARLRCSPMKGHSHVYWYRQLPEEGLKFMVYLQKENIIDESGMPKERFSAEFPKEGPSILRIQQVVRGDSAAYFCASSPQNPGSNSPLHFGNGTRLTVT.